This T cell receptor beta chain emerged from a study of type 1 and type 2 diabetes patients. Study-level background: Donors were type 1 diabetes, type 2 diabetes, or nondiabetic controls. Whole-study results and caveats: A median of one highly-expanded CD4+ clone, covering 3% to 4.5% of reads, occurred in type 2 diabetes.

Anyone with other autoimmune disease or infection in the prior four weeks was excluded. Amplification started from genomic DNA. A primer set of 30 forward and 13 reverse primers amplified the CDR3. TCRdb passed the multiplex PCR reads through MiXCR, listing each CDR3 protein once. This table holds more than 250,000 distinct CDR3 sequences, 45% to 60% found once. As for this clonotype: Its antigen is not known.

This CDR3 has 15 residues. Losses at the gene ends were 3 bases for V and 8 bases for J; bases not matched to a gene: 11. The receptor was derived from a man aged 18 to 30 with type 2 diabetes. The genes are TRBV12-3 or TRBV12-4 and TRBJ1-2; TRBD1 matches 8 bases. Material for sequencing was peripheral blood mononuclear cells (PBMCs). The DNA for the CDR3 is TGTGCCAGCAGTTTTTTCGGACAGGGAGGATGGGGCTACACCTTC. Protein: CASSFFGQGGWGYTF.